The rows below give T cell receptor beta chains drawn from one sample of a study of T cell responses to AZD1222 COVID-19 vaccine. Only in-frame clones appear in the TCRdb table, and some are missing; sequencing was by immunoSEQ multiplex PCR. The sample has approximately 170,000 clones; approximately 90% are singletons. The source was peripheral blood, collected on day 0 of AZD1222 vaccination. These TCRs come from an adult in good health. Both conserved end residues are part of each CDR3. Each record gives: clone size, D gene, V gene, CDR3 protein. D genes are given only for firm matches. Size values are once, few and many counts, or a class for expanded clones, and some rows have none.

>NA|NA|TRBV27
CASTARVENEQFF
>once|TRBD1|TRBV7-8
CASSFSPRTGVYGYTF
>NA|NA|TRBV30
CAARASSYNEQFF
>NA|NA|TRBV6-5
CASARKGWNEQFF
>NA|NA|TRBV25-1
CASSESTVTGANVLTF
>NA|NA|TRBV18
CASSPPGIGSNQPQHF
>NA|NA|TRBV5-1
CASSLEAEFNGYTF
>NA|NA|TRBV5-6
CASSLRDPEAFF
>NA|TRBD1|TRBV23-1
CASSQGDRPKSNYGYTF
>NA|NA|TRBV28
CASSAQVPDRAFF
>NA|TRBD2|TRBV28
CASSRRGTSGRATQSTDTQYF
>NA|NA|TRBV9
CASSVAPKGVEAFF
>once|NA|TRBV21-1
CASSTPRQAYEQYF
>NA|NA|TRBV19
CASGVGENIQYF
>NA|NA|TRBV28
CASKKGGTGELFF
>NA|NA|TRBV21-1
CASSNGLAGEQYF
>NA|TRBD2|TRBV5-4
CASSLGTSGRAYNEQFF
>NA|TRBD1|TRBV9
CASSLTGGRNTGELFF
>NA|NA|TRBV28
CASSSSPRPRETQYF
>NA|TRBD1|TRBV5-8
CASSRGQGSAGNTIYF
>NA|NA|TRBV6-6
CASSYEDTGNTEAFF
>NA|TRBD2|TRBV28
CASSLLTSGTDTQYF
>NA|NA|TRBV2
CAGRGGNTEAFF
>NA|NA|TRBV5-7
CASSLALQGPYGYTF